This T cell receptor beta chain stems from a study of cytomegalovirus exposure and HLA in healthy donors. General study results and limits: Most CMV-associated TCR beta chains were later found to appear HLA-restricted. V- and J-gene trimming in TCR beta was tied to a missense DCLRE1C variant by an analysis performed later. For most subjects, TCR beta sequences were reported to predict HLA-A and HLA-B alleles with accuracy.

A word on this clone: Its antigen is undetermined.

Samples came from healthy bone marrow donors. CDR3 length: 16 residues. Germline CDR1 reads MDHEN; CDR2 reads SYDVKM. V lost 8 bases to trimming and J lost 2 bases; unmatched junction nucleotides: 13. Primers: 60 Vbeta forward and 13 Jbeta reverse. Generated by immunoSEQ multiplex PCR, the TCRdb table keeps only in-frame clones and is missing some. Of about 300,000 clones in the sample, roughly 90% were seen once. The chain has TRBV28 and TRBJ2-7; 9 nucleotides agree with TRBD1. The source is a man in his forties or fifties in good health and CMV-seropositive. The sequenced material came from PBMCs. Written as DNA, the CDR3 is TGTGCCAGCCGCCGATCCGGGACAGGGAGGGCCTACGAGCAGTACTTC. Protein product: CASRRSGTGRAYEQYF.